This T cell receptor (beta chain) comes out of a study of blood T cell repertoires in COVID-19. The overall study: The samples span acute and convalescent COVID-19 from the United States, Italy and Spain. The analysed material was cDNA or gDNA that came from T cells, B-cell-depleted T cells, or PBMCs.

The participants were between about 18 and 89 years old and came from under 25 US areas. Recovered participants had two consecutive negative NP/OP PCR tests, healthcare professional clearance, or symptom resolution. Produced via immunoSEQ multiplex PCR; TCRdb's table is partial and in-frame only. This sample has around 290,000 clones, with roughly 87% found just once. Material for sequencing was PBMCs or T cells enriched from blood (not recorded which). The sequence derives from a woman younger than 45 who had recovered from COVID-19.

CDR3 DNA: TGCAGCGTTGTCTACAGGGGGATGGCATCGAACACTGAAGCTTTCTTT. This translates into CSVVYRGMASNTEAFF. The genes are TRBV29-1 and TRBJ1-1; the match to TRBD1 covers 8 bases. Germline V CDR1 and CDR2: SQVTM, ANQGSEA. This CDR3 is built from 16 residues. The V and J ends lost 4 bases and 1 base, in that order; junction bases with no gene match: 11. Complete variable domain (other parts from reference TRBV29-1 and TRBJ1-1): SAVISQKPSRDICQRGTSLTIQCQVDSQVTMMFWYRQQPGQSLTLIATANQGSEATYESGFVIDKFPISRPNLTFSTLTVSNMSPEDSSIYLCSVVYRGMASNTEAFFGQGTRLTVV.